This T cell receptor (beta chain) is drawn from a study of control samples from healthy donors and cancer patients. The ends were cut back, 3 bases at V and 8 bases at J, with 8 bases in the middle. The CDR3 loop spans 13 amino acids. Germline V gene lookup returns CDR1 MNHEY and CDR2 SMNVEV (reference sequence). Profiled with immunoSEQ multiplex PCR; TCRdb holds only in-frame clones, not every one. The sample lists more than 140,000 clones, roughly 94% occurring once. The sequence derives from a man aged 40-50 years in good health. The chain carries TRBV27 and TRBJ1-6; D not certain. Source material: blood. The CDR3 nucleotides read TGTGCCAGCAGTTTTCAGGAGGATTCACCCCTCCACTTT. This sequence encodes CASSFQEDSPLHF.